The sequence of this T cell receptor (beta chain) was determined in a study of T cell changes during pregnancy in multiple sclerosis. Germline loops: CDR1 MNHNY, CDR2 SVGAGI (reference sequence). J gave up 8 bases and V 6 bases, and 10 bases lay outside the gene matches. This CDR3 has 15 amino acids. Profiling relied on immunoSEQ multiplex PCR, and the TCRdb table lists in-frame clones only, not all of them. The sample lists about 59,000 clones; about 94% were seen once. This receptor was obtained from a female donor with multiple sclerosis, enrolled in a pregnancy study. Sequenced here: CD4+ T cells from peripheral blood mononuclear cells, sampled before pregnancy. This chain uses TRBV6-6 with TRBJ2-1, with 10 positions matching TRBD2. CDR3: CASRLLAGIVDEQFF. CDR3 coding DNA: TGTGCCAGCAGGTTACTAGCGGGAATCGTCGATGAGCAGTTCTTC.